This T cell receptor (beta chain) was sequenced in a study of OX40 agonist ivuxolimab in advanced cancers. Profiling relied on immunoSEQ multiplex PCR, and the TCRdb table lists in-frame clones only, not all of them. Among approximately 92,000 clones listed, 95% to 96% were seen once. The CDR3 is made up of 14 amino acids. Germline V gene lookup returns CDR1 SQVTM and CDR2 ANQGSEA. J lost 4 bases, V lost 7 bases, and 12 bases had no gene match. Excluded were patients having autoimmune disease history or systemic immunosuppression. The sequenced sample was CD4+ or CD8+ T cells sorted from blood, obtained in a trial of the OX40 agonist ivuxolimab. The source is an adult with an advanced solid tumor such as melanoma, head and neck, liver or kidney cancer. The chain couples TRBV29-1 to TRBJ1-1; 7 positions match TRBD1. CDR3 bases: TGCAGCGCCCGCGAGGGGGCGCGGGTCACTGAAGCTTTCTTT. The encoded protein is CSAREGARVTEAFF.